The source of this T cell receptor beta chain is a study of blood T cell repertoires in COVID-19. Generated by immunoSEQ multiplex PCR, the TCRdb table keeps only in-frame clones and is missing some. In the table there are about 240,000 clones, 92% of which are singletons. CDR3 length: 14 residues. With 1 base removed from V and 3 bases from J, the gap between germline ends came to 10 bases. Germline CDR1 reads LNHDA; CDR2 reads SQIVND (reference sequence). Material for sequencing was peripheral blood. This chain connects TRBV19 to TRBJ2-7; D perhaps matches TRBD1 (5 bases). The sequence was obtained from a man younger than 45 with COVID-19, enrolled during active disease. CDR3 nucleotides: TGTGCCAGTAGTATAGGTCCAGGACACTACGAGCAGTACTTC. Its translation: CASSIGPGHYEQYF.